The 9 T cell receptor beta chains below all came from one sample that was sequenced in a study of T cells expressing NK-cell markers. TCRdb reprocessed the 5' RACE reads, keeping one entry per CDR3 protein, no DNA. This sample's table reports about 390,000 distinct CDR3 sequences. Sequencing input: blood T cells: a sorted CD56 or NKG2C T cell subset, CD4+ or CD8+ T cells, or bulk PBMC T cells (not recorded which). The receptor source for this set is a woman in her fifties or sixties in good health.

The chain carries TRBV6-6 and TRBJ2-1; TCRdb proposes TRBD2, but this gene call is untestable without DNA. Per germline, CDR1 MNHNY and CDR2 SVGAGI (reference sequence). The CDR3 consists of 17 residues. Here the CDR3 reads CASSYSPTSGIYNEQFF.

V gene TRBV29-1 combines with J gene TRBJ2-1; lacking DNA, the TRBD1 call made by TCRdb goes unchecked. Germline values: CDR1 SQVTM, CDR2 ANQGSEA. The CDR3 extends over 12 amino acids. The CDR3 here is CSSSPLGNEQFF.

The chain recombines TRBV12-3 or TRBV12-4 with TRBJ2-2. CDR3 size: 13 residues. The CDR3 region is CASTHVNTGELFF.

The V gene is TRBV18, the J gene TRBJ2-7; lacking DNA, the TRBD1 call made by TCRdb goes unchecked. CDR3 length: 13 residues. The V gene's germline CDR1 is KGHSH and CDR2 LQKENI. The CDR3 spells CASSPSPGGEQYF.

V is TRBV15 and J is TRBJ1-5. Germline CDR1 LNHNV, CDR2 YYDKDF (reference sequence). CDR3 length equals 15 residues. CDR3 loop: CATSTRHQSNQPQHF.

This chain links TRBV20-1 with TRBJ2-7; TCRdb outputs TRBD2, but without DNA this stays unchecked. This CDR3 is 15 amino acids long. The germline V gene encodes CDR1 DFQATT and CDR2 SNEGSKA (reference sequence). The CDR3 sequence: CSARVSGTRRYEQYF.

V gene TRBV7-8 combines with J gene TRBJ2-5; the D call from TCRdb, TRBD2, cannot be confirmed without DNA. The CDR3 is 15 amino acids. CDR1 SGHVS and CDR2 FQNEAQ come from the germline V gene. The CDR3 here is CASSLREGSQETQYF.

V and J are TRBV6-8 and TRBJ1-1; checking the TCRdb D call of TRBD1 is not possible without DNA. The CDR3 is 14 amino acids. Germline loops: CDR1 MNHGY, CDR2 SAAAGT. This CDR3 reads CASSYLRGMTEAFF.

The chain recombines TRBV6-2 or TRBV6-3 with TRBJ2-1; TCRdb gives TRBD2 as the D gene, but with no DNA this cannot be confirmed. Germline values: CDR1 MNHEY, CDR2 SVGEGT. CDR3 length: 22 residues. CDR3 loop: CASSYHKPSGTSGRATYNEQFF.